The present entry profiles one T cell receptor (beta chain) with its context. CDR3 length equals 16 residues. Germline CDR1 and CDR2: SGHTA and FQGNSA. The data stem from a study of T cells expressing NK-cell markers. TCRdb re-called the 5' RACE reads, yielding one record per CDR3 amino acid sequence without DNA. The table for this sample gives almost 450,000 distinct CDR3 sequences. The clonotype originates from a woman between 18 and 70 years old in good health. This chain uses TRBV7-2 with TRBJ1-5; with no DNA, the TCRdb D assignment of TRBD1 cannot be verified. Material for sequencing was blood T cells: a sorted CD56 or NKG2C T cell subset, CD4+ or CD8+ T cells, or bulk PBMC T cells (not recorded which). The CDR3 region is CASSPRGGIGNQPQHF.